The TCR beta chain described here comes from a study of CD8 T cells in Susac syndrome. This CDR3 is 16 amino acids long. Unmatched junction bases numbered 10, after V lost 4 bases and J lost 4 bases. Germline-derived CDR1 and CDR2 are DFQATT and SNEGSKA (reference sequence). The authors reverse transcribed roughly 0.5 to 1 ug RNA with random hexamers. TCRdb called the immunoSEQ multiplex PCR reads again in MiXCR, with one record for every CDR3 protein. The sample records 110,000 or so distinct CDR3 sequences, 85% to 95% being singletons. The gene calls are TRBV20-1 and TRBJ1-5; 10 bases line up with TRBD1. Sequenced sample: CD8+ T cells from PBMCs. This receptor was identified in a human donor in good health. The CDR3 is CSATPGTGARNQPQHF. CDR3 nucleotide sequence: TGCAGTGCTACCCCCGGGACAGGGGCGCGAAATCAGCCCCAGCATTTT.